The rows below give T cell receptor beta chains drawn from one sample of a study of T cell changes during pregnancy in multiple sclerosis. Clones were read by immunoSEQ multiplex PCR, and TCRdb kept only the in-frame ones, dropping some. The data contain around 69,000 clones, about 92% of them singletons. The sequenced sample was peripheral blood, obtained in the second trimester of pregnancy. The receptor source for this set is a female donor in good health, enrolled as a control in a pregnancy study. Both conserved end residues are part of each CDR3. The D gene is left open where the match is weak. Size is omitted from some rows. Given values are once, few, many or a class for expanded clones.

>NA|TRBV5-8|TRBJ2-2|few|12
TGTGCCAACACAAGGAGCACCGGGGAGCTGTTTTTT
CANTRSTGELFF
>NA|TRBV29-1|TRBJ1-1|NA|11
TGCAGCGTTGAAGTCACGGGTAAAGCTTTCTTT
CSVEVTGKAFF
>TRBD1|TRBV27|TRBJ1-1|NA|15
TGTGCCAGCAGCGACCGCATACAGGGGGCGGATGAAGCTTTCTTT
CASSDRIQGADEAFF
>TRBD1|TRBV30|TRBJ1-6|NA|13
TGTGCCTGCCCGGGACAGGGAATTTCACCCCTCCACTTT
CACPGQGISPLHF
>TRBD1|TRBV5-1|TRBJ1-1|NA|17
TGCGCCAGCAGCTTCCGGGACAGGGGACATAAAGGGACTGAAGCTTTCTTT
CASSFRDRGHKGTEAFF
>TRBD1|TRBV4-1|TRBJ2-7|NA|15
TGCGCCAGCAGCCTTGTGACAGGGGGTATCTACGAGCAGTACTTC
CASSLVTGGIYEQYF
>NA|TRBV6-5|TRBJ2-1|NA|15
TGTGCCAGCGCTCCGGCGGAATACTCCTACAATGAGCAGTTCTTC
CASAPAEYSYNEQFF
>NA|TRBV10-3|TRBJ1-5|once|14
TGTGCCACCAACCGGGACAATTTGGATCAGCCCCAGCATTTT
CATNRDNLDQPQHF
>NA|TRBV29-1|TRBJ1-2|NA|12
TGCAGCGTCTCGGACAGACACTATGGCTACACCTTC
CSVSDRHYGYTF
>NA|TRBV21-1|TRBJ2-5|NA|15
TGTGCCAGCAGCAAAAAGACAAATACCCAAGAGACCCAGTACTTC
CASSKKTNTQETQYF
>TRBD2|TRBV6-1|TRBJ2-1|NA|17
TGTGCCAGCAGTGAATTGAGCGGCGGGAGGGCGGGGAATGAGCAGTTCTTC
CASSELSGGRAGNEQFF
>NA|TRBV29-1|TRBJ1-2|once|12
TGCAGCGTTGAAATGACGGAGTATGGCTACACCTTC
CSVEMTEYGYTF
>TRBD2|TRBV29-1|TRBJ2-3|once|20
TGCAGCACCTACCAATCGACTAGCGGGCTTGGGGGTGGTGGCACAGATACGCAGTATTTT
CSTYQSTSGLGGGGTDTQYF
>NA|TRBV27|TRBJ2-7|NA|13
TGTGCCAGCAGTTTAGGTGGGTGGGGAGAGCAACTTTTC
CASSLGGWGEQLF
>NA|TRBV2|TRBJ2-1|NA|14
TGTGCCAGCAGCCCGCACAGGGCGGATAATGAGCAGTTCTTC
CASSPHRADNEQFF
>TRBD2|TRBV6-4|TRBJ2-3|NA|15
TGTGCCAGCAGTGATTCTAGCGGGGGTGCAGATACGCAGTATTTT
CASSDSSGGADTQYF
>NA|TRBV20-1|TRBJ1-2|few|11
TGCAGTGCCGGAGCCGGTTATGGCTACACCTTC
CSAGAGYGYTF
>TRBD2|TRBV2|TRBJ2-7|NA|17
TGTGCCAGCAGTGAAGCGACTAGCGGGGTTCTACAATACGAGCAGTACTTC
CASSEATSGVLQYEQYF
>TRBD1|TRBV7-9|TRBJ1-4|NA|14
TGTGCCAGCAGCTGGGGGGACAGGGCCAGAAAACTGTTTTTT
CASSWGDRARKLFF
>TRBD1|TRBV7-9|TRBJ1-2|NA|16
TGTGCCAGCAGCTTACCAAGGAGGGGGCGCCCCGATGGCTACACCTTC
CASSLPRRGRPDGYTF
>TRBD1|TRBV19|TRBJ1-5|once|18
TGTGCCAGTAGCCCTTTTAGTCAGGGGGCGATCGGCAATCAGCCCCAGCATTTT
CASSPFSQGAIGNQPQHF
>NA|TRBV30|TRBJ1-1|NA|13
TGTGCCTGGAGTCAACAGGGCTTGACTGAAGCTTTCTTT
CAWSQQGLTEAFF
>NA|TRBV7-2|TRBJ2-3|NA|12
TGTGCCAGCAGCCTATATACAGATACGCAGTATTTT
CASSLYTDTQYF
>NA|TRBV2|TRBJ1-4|NA|14
TGTGCCAGCAGTGCGACCACAGGGCTCGCAAAACTGTTTTTT
CASSATTGLAKLFF
>NA|TRBV21-1|TRBJ2-7|NA|18
TGTGCCAGCAGCAATCGTTATGGGGAAGTGGACAGGGCGGACGAGCAGTACTTC
CASSNRYGEVDRADEQYF
>NA|TRBV7-3|TRBJ2-2|NA|14
TGTGCCAGCAGCTTACAGGGGAACACCGGGGAGCTGTTTTTT
CASSLQGNTGELFF
>NA|TRBV30|TRBJ2-5|NA|15
TGTGCCTGGAGAGGAGATGAGAACTTGTTGAAGACCCAGTACTTC
CAWRGDENLLKTQYF